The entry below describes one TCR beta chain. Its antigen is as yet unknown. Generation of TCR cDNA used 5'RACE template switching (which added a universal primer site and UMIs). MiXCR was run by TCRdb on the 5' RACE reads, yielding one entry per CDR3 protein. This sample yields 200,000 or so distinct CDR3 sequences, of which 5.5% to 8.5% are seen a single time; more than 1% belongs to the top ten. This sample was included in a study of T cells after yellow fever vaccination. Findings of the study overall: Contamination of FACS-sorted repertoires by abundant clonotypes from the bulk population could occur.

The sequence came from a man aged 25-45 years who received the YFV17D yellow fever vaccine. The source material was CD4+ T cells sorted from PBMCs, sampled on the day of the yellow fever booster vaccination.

The DNA of the CDR3 is TGCGCCAGCAGAGGTGAGGGAGGGCCTTACGAGCAGTACTTC. Translated: CASRGEGGPYEQYF. This chain joins TRBV5-1 and TRBJ2-7, with 7 bases matching TRBD2. Germline-derived CDR1 and CDR2 are SGHRS and YFSETQ. Trimming cost V 5 bases and J 4 bases; bases outside gene matches: 9. The CDR3 loop spans 14 amino acids.